This T cell receptor (beta chain) came from a study of blood T cell repertoires in COVID-19. Cohort assignment relied on participant-reported clinical history. Between the trimmed V and J ends, which lost 7 bases and 10 bases, there was a span of 11 bases. This CDR3 region has 12 residues. Germline CDR1 MNHEY, CDR2 SVGAGI. This table comes from immunoSEQ multiplex PCR, and its TCRdb copy is limited to in-frame clones, with some not included. The top ten hold about 9.3% of the sample, which has some 250,000 clones, more than 85% seen once. This clone was detected a few times. Sequencing was done on a sample of PBMCs or T cells enriched from blood (not recorded which). This chain joins TRBV6-5 and TRBJ1-6; unclear D gene. This clonotype originated in a man between 40 and 49 years old who had recovered from COVID-19. The CDR3, as DNA: TGTGCCAGCACCCCCCTAATCTCACCCCTCCACTTT. The encoded protein is CASTPLISPLHF.